The next 10 T cell receptor beta chains were all read from a single sample in a study of T cells in Graves' hyperthyroidism and ophthalmopathy. Amplification targeted TCR beta CDR3 regions from RNA transcripts. An initial round of RT-PCR targeting the TCR CDR3 relied on the HTBI primer set. A single record per CDR3 protein comes from TCRdb applying MiXCR to the multiplex PCR reads. The sample carries more than 550,000 distinct CDR3 sequences, 45% recorded once. The sequenced sample was peripheral blood or thyroid tissue (not recorded which). Source of these receptors: an adult man with Graves' disease, either hyperthyroidism or ophthalmopathy (not recorded which).

A word on this clonotype: A read error is possible here, since a much larger clone lies one base away. The chain uses TRBV2 and TRBJ2-6; the D is unclear. CDR1 is SNHLY, CDR2 FYNNEI, per germline. V was clipped by 9 bases and J by 1 base, with 10 bases between them. The CDR3 spans 14 residues. The CDR3 sequence: CARSWGSGANVLTF. The CDR3 DNA follows: TGTGCCAGAAGTTGGGGTTCTGGGGCCAACGTCCTGACTTTC. The complete variable domain, with remaining parts taken from reference TRBV2 and TRBJ2-6, reads EPEVTQTPSHQVTQMGQEVILRCVPISNHLYFYWYRQILGQKVEFLVSFYNNEISEKSEIFDDQFSVERPDGSNFTLKIRSTKLEDSAMYFCARSWGSGANVLTFGAGSRLTVL.

In this sample, this clonotype turned up many times. The J gene is TRBJ1-4, the V gene TRBV7-2; D gene uncertain. CDR1 is SGHTA, CDR2 FQGNSA, per germline. V was cut by 3 bases and J by 0 bases, with 8 bases left in between. CDR3 length: 15 residues. The CDR3 protein is CASSLGPATNEKLFF. The CDR3 nucleotides are TGTGCCAGCAGCTTGGGTCCTGCAACTAATGAAAAACTGTTTTTT. Based on the CDR3 plus reference TRBV7-2 and TRBJ1-4, the full variable domain is GAGVSQSPSNKVTEKGKDVELRCDPISGHTALYWYRQSLGQGLEFLIYFQGNSAPDKSGLPSDRFSAERTGGSVSTLTIQRTQQEDSAVYLCASSLGPATNEKLFFGSGTQLSVL.

This clonotype was recorded many times. The chain has TRBV5-1 and TRBJ2-5; D gene ambiguous. V lost 4 bases to trimming and J lost 4 bases, with 14 bases between them. CDR3 length equals 14 residues. The germline V gene has CDR1 SGHRS and CDR2 YFSETQ. The CDR3 nucleotides read TGCGCCAGCAGCCGTTCAGCGCCATCAGAGACCCAGTACTTC. Its protein product is CASSRSAPSETQYF. The entire variable domain, with the rest obtained from reference TRBV5-1 and TRBJ2-5, is as follows: KAGVTQTPRYLIKTRGQQVTLSCSPISGHRSVSWYQQTPGQGLQFLFEYFSETQRNKGNFPGRFSGRQFSNSRSEMNVSTLELGDSALYLCASSRSAPSETQYFGPGTRLLVL.

The V gene is TRBV7-8, the J gene TRBJ2-6; D is uncertain. CDR1 and CDR2 from the germline V gene are SGHVS and FQNEAQ. The CDR3 is 15 residues long. Trimming cost V 1 base and J 4 bases, with 8 bases left between them. CDR3 sequence reads: CASSLDYTGANVLTF. The DNA for the CDR3 is TGTGCCAGCAGCTTAGACTATACCGGGGCCAACGTCCTGACTTTC.

The chain has TRBV10-3 and TRBJ2-2; 12 nucleotides match TRBD2. Germline loops: CDR1 ENHRY, CDR2 SYGVKD. The J segment lost 4 bases and the V segment lost 6 bases, leaving 9 bases of the junction unmatched. The CDR3 runs to 17 residues. This chain's CDR3 is CAIRKTSGSVGTGELFF. CDR3 DNA: TGTGCCATCAGGAAGACTAGCGGGAGCGTAGGCACCGGGGAGCTGTTTTTT.

CDR3 amino acids: CASTLYSGAYGYTIYF. The CDR3 DNA reads as TGTGCCAGCACCCTATACTCGGGAGCCTATGGCTACACCATATATTTT. The chain is built from TRBV7-9 and TRBJ1-3; D ambiguous. Germline V lookup: CDR1 SEHNR, CDR2 FQNEAQ (reference sequence). V shed 7 bases and J shed 8 bases, with 24 bases lying between them. The CDR3 is 16 amino acids.

The chain links TRBV7-8 to TRBJ1-6; 9 nucleotides align to TRBD1. The germline V gene has CDR1 SGHVS and CDR2 FQNEAQ. V gave up 5 bases and J gave up 2 bases; unmatched junction bases: 16. The CDR3 covers 20 residues. The CDR3 is CASSPSRDRVRGTYNSPLHF. The CDR3 nucleotides are TGTGCCAGCAGCCCTAGTAGGGACAGGGTGAGAGGCACCTATAATTCACCCCTCCACTTT.

The chain couples TRBV4-1 to TRBJ1-1; D is unresolved. Germline V CDR1 and CDR2: MGHRA, YSYEKL. V gave up 3 bases and J gave up 1 base, with 9 bases separating them. CDR3 length: 14 residues. The CDR3 nucleotides are TGCGCCAGCAGCCATAGAGACCGGAACACTGAAGCTTTCTTT. Translating gives CASSHRDRNTEAFF.

Remarks on this clonotype: With a much larger clone just one base away, this may be a read error. The rearrangement uses TRBV10-3 and TRBJ1-1, with a possible D match to TRBD1 (5 bases). The CDR3 is 13 residues long. The germline V gene has CDR1 ENHRY and CDR2 SYGVKD. V was shortened by 2 bases and J by 10 bases, with 14 bases between the two germline ends. CDR3 region: CAISEGAPSVAFF. CDR3 sequence (DNA): TGTGCCATCAGTGAGGGGGCCCCCTCGGTAGCTTTCTTT.

The genes are TRBV5-6 and TRBJ1-2; D call uncertain. This CDR3 region has 13 residues. The germline V gene encodes CDR1 SGHDT and CDR2 YYEEEE. V dropped 2 bases and J dropped 3 bases, with 8 bases sitting between them. The CDR3 nucleotides read TGTGCCAGCAGCTTACATCAGTACTATGGCTACACCTTC. Translation gives CASSLHQYYGYTF.